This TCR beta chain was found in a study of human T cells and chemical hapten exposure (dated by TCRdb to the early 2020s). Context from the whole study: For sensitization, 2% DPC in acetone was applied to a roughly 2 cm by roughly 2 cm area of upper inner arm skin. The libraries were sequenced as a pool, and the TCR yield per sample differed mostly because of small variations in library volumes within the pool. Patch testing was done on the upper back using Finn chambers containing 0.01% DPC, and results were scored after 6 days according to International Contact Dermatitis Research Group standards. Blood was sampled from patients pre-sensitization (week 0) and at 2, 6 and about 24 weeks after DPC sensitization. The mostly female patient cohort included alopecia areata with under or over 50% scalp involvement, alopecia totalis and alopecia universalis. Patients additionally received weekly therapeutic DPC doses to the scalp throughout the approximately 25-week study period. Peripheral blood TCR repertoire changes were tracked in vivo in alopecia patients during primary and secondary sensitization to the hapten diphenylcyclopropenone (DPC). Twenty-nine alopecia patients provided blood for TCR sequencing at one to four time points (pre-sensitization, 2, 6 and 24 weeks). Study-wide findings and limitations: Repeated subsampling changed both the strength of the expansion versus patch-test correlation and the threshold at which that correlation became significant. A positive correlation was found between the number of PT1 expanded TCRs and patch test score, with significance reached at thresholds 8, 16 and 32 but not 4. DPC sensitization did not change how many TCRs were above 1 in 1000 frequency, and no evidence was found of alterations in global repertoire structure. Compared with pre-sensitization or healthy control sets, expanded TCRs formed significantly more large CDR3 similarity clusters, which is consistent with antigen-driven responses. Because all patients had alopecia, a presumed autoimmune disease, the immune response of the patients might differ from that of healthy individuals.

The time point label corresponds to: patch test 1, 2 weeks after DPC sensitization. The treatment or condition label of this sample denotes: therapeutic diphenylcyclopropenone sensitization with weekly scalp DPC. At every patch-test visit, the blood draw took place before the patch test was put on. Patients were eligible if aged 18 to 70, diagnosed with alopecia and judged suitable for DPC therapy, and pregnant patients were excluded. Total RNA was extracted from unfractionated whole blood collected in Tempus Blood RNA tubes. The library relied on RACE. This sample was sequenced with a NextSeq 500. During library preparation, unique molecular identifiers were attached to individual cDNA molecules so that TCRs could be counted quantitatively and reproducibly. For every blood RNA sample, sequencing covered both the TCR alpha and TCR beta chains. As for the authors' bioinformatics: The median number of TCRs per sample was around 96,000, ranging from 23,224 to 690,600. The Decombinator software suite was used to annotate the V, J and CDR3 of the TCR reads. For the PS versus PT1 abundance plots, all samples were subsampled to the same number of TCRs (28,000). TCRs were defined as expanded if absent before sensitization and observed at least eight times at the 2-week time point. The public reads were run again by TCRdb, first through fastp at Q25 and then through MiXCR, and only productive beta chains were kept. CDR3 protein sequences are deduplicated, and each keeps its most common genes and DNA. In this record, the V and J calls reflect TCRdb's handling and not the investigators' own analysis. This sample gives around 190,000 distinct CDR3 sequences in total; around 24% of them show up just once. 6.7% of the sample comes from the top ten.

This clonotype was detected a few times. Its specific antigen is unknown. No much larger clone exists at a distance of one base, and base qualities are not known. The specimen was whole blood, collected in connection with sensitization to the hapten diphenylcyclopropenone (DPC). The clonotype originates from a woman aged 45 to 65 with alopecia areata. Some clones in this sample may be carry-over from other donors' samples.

The CDR3 is CASSQGVGRRNNEQFF. DNA sequence: TGTGCCAGCAGCCAAGGTGTCGGGAGGAGGAACAATGAGCAGTTCTTC. The V and J segments used are TRBV3-1 and TRBJ2-1; 7 bases in the middle match TRBD2. From the germline V gene (reference sequence), CDR1 is LGHDT and CDR2 is YNNKEL. The CDR3 has 16 amino acids, counting the end cysteine and phenylalanine. CDR3 DNA only is kept here, 48 bases in frame from base 1. V is cut back by 1 base and J by 5 bases, with 8 bases in the junction unmatched.